This TCR beta chain was observed in a study of technical replicates of blood from a handful of donors (dated by TCRdb to the late 2010s). Libraries were built with the immunoSEQ multiplex PCR assay. Held by TCRdb, this immuneACCESS table contains in-frame sequences only and omits some clones. Under half of the omission traces to an unresolved V gene where checked; the cause of the rest is unknown. The sample data list 60,000 to 90,000 clones, and approximately 96% of these were observed just once. Roughly 0.2% of the sample comes from the top ten. Sequences MDHEN (CDR1) and SYDVKM (CDR2) are obtained from the germline V gene. Relative to germline, V is 2 bases shorter and J is 2 bases shorter, with 7 bases between their ends. There are 13 amino acids in the CDR3, from cysteine to phenylalanine inclusive. The entry retains the CDR3 DNA only, 39 bases that are in frame from base 1. Details on this clone: Which antigen it targets is not known. The input lacks base qualities; no much larger clone sits a single base away.

Sequenced sample: T cells isolated from PBMCs. Recombination connected TRBV28 to TRBJ2-7; a tentative D match to TRBD1 spans 6 bases. This sequence originates from a human donor in good health. The CDR3 reads as follows: CASSLGGPYEQYF. The nucleotide sequence is given as TGTGCCAGCAGTTTAGGGGGCCCCTACGAGCAGTACTTC.